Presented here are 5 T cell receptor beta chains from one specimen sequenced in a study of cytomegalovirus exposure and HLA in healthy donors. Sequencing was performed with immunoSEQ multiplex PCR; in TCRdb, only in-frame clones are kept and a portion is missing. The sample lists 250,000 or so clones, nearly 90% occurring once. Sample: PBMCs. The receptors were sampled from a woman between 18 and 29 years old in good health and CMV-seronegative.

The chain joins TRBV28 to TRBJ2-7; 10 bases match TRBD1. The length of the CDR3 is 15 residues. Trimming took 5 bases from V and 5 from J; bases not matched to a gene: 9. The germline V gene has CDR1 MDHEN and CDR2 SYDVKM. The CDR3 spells CASSPWGQGLNEQYF. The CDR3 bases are TGTGCCAGCAGTCCATGGGGACAGGGGTTGAACGAGCAGTACTTC.

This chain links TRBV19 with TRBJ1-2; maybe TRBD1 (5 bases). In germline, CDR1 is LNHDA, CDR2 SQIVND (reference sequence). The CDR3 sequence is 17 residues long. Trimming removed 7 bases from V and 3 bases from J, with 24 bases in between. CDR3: CASTHTNRYRGDYGYTF. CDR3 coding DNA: TGTGCCAGTACTCACACCAACAGGTACCGGGGGGACTATGGCTACACCTTC.

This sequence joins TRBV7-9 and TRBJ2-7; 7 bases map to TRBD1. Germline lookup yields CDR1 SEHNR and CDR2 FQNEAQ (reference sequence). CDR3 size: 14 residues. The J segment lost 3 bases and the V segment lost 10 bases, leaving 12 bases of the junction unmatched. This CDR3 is CAIVLDRNNYEQYF. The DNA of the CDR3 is TGTGCCATTGTGCTGGACAGGAATAACTACGAGCAGTACTTC.

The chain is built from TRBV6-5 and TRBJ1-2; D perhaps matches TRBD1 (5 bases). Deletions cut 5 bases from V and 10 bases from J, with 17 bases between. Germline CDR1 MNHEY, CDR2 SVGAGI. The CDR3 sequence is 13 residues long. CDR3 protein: CASSSRDFPFYTF. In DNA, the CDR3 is TGTGCCAGCAGTAGCCGGGACTTTCCGTTCTACACCTTC.

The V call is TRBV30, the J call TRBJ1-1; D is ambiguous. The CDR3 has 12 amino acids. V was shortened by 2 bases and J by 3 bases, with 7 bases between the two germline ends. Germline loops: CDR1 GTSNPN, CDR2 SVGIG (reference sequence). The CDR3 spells CAWSRGYTEAFF. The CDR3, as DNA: TGTGCCTGGAGTCGGGGATACACTGAAGCTTTCTTT.